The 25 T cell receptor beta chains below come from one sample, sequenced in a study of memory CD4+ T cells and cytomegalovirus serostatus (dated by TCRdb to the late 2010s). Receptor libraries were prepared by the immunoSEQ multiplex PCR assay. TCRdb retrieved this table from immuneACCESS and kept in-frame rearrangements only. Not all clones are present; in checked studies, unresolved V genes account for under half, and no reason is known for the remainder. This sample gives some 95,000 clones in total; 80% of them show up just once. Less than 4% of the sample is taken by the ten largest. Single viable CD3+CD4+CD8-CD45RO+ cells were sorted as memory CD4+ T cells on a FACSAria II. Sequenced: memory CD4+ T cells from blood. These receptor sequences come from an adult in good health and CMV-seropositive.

The CDR3 reads CASSPNTGWEETQYF. The CDR3 region has the DNA TGTGCCAGCAGCCCCAATACAGGGTGGGAAGAGACCCAGTACTTC. The V call is TRBV7-2, the J call TRBJ2-5; TRBD1 might be the D (6 bases). V was shortened by 5 bases and J by 3 bases, with 16 bases between the two germline ends. Germline V gene lookup returns CDR1 SGHTA and CDR2 FQGNSA. This CDR3 spans 15 amino acids.

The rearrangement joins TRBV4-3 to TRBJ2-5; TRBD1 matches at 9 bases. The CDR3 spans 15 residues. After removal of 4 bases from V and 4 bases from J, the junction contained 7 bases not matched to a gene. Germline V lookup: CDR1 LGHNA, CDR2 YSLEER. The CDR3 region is CASSPGQGSAETQYF. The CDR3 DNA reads TGCGCCAGCAGCCCCGGACAGGGGTCTGCAGAGACCCAGTACTTC.

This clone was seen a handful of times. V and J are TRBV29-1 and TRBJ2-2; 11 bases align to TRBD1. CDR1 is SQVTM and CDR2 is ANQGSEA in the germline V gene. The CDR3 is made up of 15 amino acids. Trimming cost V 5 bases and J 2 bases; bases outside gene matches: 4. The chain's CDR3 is CSVQGQGVNTGELFF. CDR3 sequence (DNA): TGCAGCGTTCAGGGACAGGGGGTAAACACCGGGGAGCTGTTTTTT.

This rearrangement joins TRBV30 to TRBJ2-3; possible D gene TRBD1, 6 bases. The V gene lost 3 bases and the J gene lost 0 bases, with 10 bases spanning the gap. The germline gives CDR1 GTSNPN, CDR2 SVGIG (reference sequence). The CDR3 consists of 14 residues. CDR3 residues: CAWSRGGSTDTQYF. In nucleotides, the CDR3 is TGTGCCTGGAGCAGAGGGGGAAGCACAGATACGCAGTATTTT.

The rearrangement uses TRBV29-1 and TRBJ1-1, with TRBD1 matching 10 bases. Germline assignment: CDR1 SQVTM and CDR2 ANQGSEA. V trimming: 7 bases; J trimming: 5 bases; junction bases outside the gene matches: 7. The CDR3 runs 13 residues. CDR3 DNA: TGCAGCGCACGACAGGGGGCGAGGACTGAAGCTTTCTTT. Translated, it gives CSARQGARTEAFF.

This CDR3 is CASETVSYGYTF. The DNA of the CDR3 is TGTGCCAGCGAGACAGTTAGCTATGGCTACACCTTC. This sequence joins TRBV28 and TRBJ1-2; weak D call: TRBD1 (5 bases). This CDR3 is 12 amino acids long. V was clipped by 8 bases and J by 4 bases, with 11 bases between them. Germline assignment: CDR1 MDHEN and CDR2 SYDVKM.

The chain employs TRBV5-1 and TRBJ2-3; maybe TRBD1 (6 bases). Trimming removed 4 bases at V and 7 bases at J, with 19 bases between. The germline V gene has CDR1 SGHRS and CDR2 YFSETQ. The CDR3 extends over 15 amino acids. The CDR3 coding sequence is TGCGCCAGCAGCCTGACGACAACAGGGCGGAATACGCAGTATTTT. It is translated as CASSLTTTGRNTQYF.

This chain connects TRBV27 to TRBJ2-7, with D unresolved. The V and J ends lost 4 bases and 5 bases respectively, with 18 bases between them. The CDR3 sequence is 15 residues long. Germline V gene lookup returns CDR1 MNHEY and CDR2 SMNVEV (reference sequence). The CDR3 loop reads CASSSARAGRHEQYF. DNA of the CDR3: TGTGCCAGCAGTTCCGCCCGGGCAGGTCGCCACGAGCAGTACTTC.

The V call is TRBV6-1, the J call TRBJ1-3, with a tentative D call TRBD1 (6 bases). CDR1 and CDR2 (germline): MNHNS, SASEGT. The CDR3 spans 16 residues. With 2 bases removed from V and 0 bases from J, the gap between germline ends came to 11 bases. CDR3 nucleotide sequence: TGTGCCAGCAGTGAAAATCCCAGGGGCTCTGGAAACACCATATATTTT. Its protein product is CASSENPRGSGNTIYF.

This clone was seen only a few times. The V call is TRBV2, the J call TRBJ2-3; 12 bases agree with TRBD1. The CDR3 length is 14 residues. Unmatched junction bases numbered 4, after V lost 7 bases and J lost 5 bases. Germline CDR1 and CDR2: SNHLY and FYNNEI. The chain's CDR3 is CASKGTGGEDTQYF. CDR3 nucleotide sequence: TGTGCCAGCAAGGGGACAGGGGGCGAAGATACGCAGTATTTT. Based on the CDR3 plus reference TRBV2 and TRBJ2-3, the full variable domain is EPEVTQTPSHQVTQMGQEVILRCVPISNHLYFYWYRQILGQKVEFLVSFYNNEISEKSEIFDDQFSVERPDGSNFTLKIRSTKLEDSAMYFCASKGTGGEDTQYFGPGTRLTVL.

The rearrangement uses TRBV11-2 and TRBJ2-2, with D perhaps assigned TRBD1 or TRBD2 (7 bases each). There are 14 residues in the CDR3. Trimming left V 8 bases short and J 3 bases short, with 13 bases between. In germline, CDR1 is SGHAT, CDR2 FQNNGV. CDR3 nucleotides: TGTGCCAGCGAGCAGGGGGGGGACACCGGGGAGCTGTTTTTT. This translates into CASEQGGDTGELFF.

The CDR3 DNA reads TGTGCCAGCTCAAGAACTAGCGGGAGTTTCGTTCAGAATGAGCAGTTCTTC. It codes for CASSRTSGSFVQNEQFF. The rearrangement links TRBV5-4 to TRBJ2-1; 11 nucleotides line up with TRBD2. Germline trimming cut 7 bases from V and 7 bases from J; bases unmatched to any gene: 16. Looked up from germline, CDR1 is SGHNT and CDR2 is YYREEE (reference sequence). This CDR3 comprises 17 residues.

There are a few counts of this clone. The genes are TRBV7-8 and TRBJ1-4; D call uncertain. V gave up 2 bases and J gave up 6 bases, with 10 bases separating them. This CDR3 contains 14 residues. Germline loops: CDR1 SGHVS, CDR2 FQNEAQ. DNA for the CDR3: TGTGCCAGCAGCTTAATTCGTGGGGATGAAAAACTGTTTTTT. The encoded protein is CASSLIRGDEKLFF.

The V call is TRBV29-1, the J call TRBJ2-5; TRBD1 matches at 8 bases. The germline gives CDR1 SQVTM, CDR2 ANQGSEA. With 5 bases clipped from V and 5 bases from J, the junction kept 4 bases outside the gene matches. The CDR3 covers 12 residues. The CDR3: CSVQGAGETQYF. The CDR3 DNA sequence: TGCAGCGTTCAGGGGGCCGGCGAGACCCAGTACTTC.

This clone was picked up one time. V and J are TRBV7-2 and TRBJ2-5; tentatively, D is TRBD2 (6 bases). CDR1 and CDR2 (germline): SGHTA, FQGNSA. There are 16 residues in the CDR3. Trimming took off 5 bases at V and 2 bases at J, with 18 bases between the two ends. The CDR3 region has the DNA TGTGCCAGCAGCCTGCTCCCGGGACTTCTACAAGAGACCCAGTACTTC. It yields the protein CASSLLPGLLQETQYF.

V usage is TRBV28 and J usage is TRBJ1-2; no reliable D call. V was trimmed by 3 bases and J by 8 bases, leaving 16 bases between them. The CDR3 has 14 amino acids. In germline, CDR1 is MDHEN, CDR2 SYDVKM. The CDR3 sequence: CASSFPDLRRGYTF. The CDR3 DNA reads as TGTGCCAGCAGTTTCCCAGACCTCAGAAGGGGCTACACCTTC.

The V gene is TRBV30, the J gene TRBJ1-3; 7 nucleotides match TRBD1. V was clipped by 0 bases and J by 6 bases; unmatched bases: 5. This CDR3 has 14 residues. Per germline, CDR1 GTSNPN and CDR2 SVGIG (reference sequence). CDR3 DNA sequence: TGTGCCTGGAGTGTAGTAGGGGGCGAAAACACCATATATTTT. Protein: CAWSVVGGENTIYF.

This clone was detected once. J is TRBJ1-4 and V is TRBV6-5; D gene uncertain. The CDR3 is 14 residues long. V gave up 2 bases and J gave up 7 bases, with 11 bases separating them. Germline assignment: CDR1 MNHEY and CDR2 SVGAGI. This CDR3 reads CASSYRAGGEKLFF. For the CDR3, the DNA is TGTGCCAGCAGTTACAGGGCAGGTGGTGAAAAACTGTTTTTT.

In nucleotides, the CDR3 is TGTGCCATCAGTGGAGGACTAGCGGGGGGGGGAACAGATACGCAGTATTTT. Its protein is CAISGGLAGGGTDTQYF. V and J are TRBV10-3 and TRBJ2-3; TRBD2 aligns across 15 bases. With V trimmed by 4 bases and J by 3 bases, 5 bases remained unmatched. This CDR3 is built from 17 residues. Germline lookup yields CDR1 ENHRY and CDR2 SYGVKD.

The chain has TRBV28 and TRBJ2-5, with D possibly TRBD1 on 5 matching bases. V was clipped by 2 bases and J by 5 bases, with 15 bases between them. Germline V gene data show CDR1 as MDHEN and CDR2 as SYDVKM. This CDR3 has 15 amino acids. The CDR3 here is CASSLMAGQGETQYF. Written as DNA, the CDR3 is TGTGCCAGCAGTTTAATGGCAGGGCAAGGGGAGACCCAGTACTTC. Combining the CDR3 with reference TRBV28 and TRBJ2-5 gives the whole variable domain DVKVTQSSRYLVKRTGEKVFLECVQDMDHENMFWYRQDPGLGLRLIYFSYDVKMKEKGDIPEGYSVSREKKERFSLILESASTNQTSMYLCASSLMAGQGETQYFGPGTRLLVL.

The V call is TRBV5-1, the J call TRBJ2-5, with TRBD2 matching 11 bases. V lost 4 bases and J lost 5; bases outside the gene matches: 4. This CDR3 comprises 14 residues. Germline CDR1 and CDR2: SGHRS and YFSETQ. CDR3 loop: CASSKLAGGETQYF. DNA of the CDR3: TGCGCCAGCAGCAAGCTAGCGGGAGGTGAGACCCAGTACTTC.

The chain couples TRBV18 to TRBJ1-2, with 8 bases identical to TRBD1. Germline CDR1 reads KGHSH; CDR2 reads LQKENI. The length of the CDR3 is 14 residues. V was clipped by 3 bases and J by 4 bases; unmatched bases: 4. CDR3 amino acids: CASSPDRGFYGYTF. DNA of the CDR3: TGTGCCAGCTCACCTGACAGGGGTTTCTATGGCTACACCTTC.

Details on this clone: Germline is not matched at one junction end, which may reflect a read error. For the CDR3, the DNA is TGCGCCAACAGCGTCCAGGGAGATGGCTACGAGCAGTACTTC. Translating it yields CANSVQGDGYEQYF. The chain recombines TRBV5-1 with TRBJ2-7; D possibly uses TRBD1 or TRBD2 (5 bases each). CDR3 length equals 14 residues. Germline-derived CDR1 and CDR2 are SGHRS and YFSETQ. The whole variable domain, remainder taken from reference TRBV5-1 and TRBJ2-7, is KAGVTQTPRYLIKTRGQQVTLSCSPISGHRSVSWYQQTPGQGLQFLFEYFSETQRNKGNFPGRFSGRQFSNSRSEMNVSTLELGDSALYLCANSVQGDGYEQYFGPGTRLTVT.

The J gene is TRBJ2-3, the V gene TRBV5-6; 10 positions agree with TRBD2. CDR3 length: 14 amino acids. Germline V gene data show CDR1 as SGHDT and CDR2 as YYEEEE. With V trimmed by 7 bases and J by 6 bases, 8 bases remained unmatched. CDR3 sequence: CASGGLAGGDTQYF. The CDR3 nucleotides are TGTGCCAGCGGGGGGTTAGCGGGAGGCGATACGCAGTATTTT.

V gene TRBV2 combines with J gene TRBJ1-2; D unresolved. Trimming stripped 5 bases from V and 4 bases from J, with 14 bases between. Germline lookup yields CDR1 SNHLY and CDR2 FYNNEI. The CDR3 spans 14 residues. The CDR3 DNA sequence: TGTGCCAGCAGTTCCCCGTTGAGCTCCTATGGCTACACCTTC. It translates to CASSSPLSSYGYTF.